This T cell receptor (beta chain) was obtained from a study of blood T cells in healthy people across ages. General study results and limits: Estimated diversity across one million T cells was deemed an underestimate. Naive CD4+ cells and diversity were both higher in long-lived donors than in aged donors.

A second PCR, run for about 7 to 11 cycles, used a sample-barcoded 5' primer plus a J-beta primer mix. Each cDNA molecule was tagged by a template-switch adaptor with 12 random nucleotides. TCRdb reprocessed the 5' RACE reads via MiXCR and lists one record per CDR3 protein. The sample holds 1.5 million to 2 million distinct CDR3 sequences, 49% seen once. Total RNA, at least 6 micrograms per sample, was extracted from PBMCs. A few counts support this clonotype. What it binds is unknown. The sequenced sample consisted of blood. This TCR was recovered from a woman between 35 and 50 years old in good health.

The DNA of the CDR3 is TGTGCCAGCAGCTCCTCAGTATGGGGGCGGAATGAGCAGTTCTTC. Translating gives CASSSSVWGRNEQFF. V and J are TRBV7-2 and TRBJ2-1, with D possibly TRBD1 on 6 matching bases. Between the trimmed V and J ends, which lost 4 bases and 7 bases, there was a span of 17 bases. From germline, CDR1 is SGHTA and CDR2 FQGNSA. CDR3 length: 15 amino acids.